These 27 T cell receptor beta chains originate from one sample sequenced in a study of CD8 T cells in ankylosing spondylitis. TCRdb re-derived calls from the 5' RACE reads in MiXCR, one entry per CDR3 protein. The sample yields hundreds of thousands of distinct CDR3 sequences, 15% to 20% seen once. Input material: blood, either unsorted or a sorted T cell fraction (not recorded which). These receptors were collected from a male donor with ankylosing spondylitis or in good health (not recorded which).

The V and J genes are TRBV27 and TRBJ2-3, with D tentatively TRBD2 (6 bases). V lost 3 bases and J 2 bases, leaving 12 bases between the germline ends. Germline-derived CDR1 and CDR2 are MNHEY and SMNVEV (reference sequence). The CDR3 totals 15 residues. The CDR3 protein is CASSLEGGYTDTQYF. The CDR3 DNA follows: TGTGCCAGCAGTTTGGAGGGCGGATACACAGATACGCAGTATTTT.

This clonotype was observed a handful of times. The CDR3 loop is CASSPGQFGTPLHF. CDR3 sequence (DNA): TGTGCCAGCTCACCAGGACAGTTCGGTACACCCCTCCACTTT. The V gene is TRBV18, the J gene TRBJ1-6; maybe TRBD1 (6 bases). This CDR3 has 14 residues. Germline V lookup: CDR1 KGHSH, CDR2 LQKENI. V was trimmed by 2 bases and J by 11 bases, leaving 13 bases between them.

J is TRBJ1-2 and V is TRBV2, with a possible D match to TRBD1 (5 bases). The germline V gene encodes CDR1 SNHLY and CDR2 FYNNEI. Trimming left V 3 bases short and J 6 bases short, with 11 bases between. The CDR3 has 13 residues. The CDR3 sequence is CASSDLPGDGYTF. The DNA for the CDR3 is TGTGCCAGCAGTGACTTGCCGGGGGATGGCTACACCTTC.

This clonotype was detected ten times or more. Germline and junction disagree at one end, which may indicate a read error. The chain links TRBV12-3 or TRBV12-4 to TRBJ2-3; 10 bases align to TRBD2. CDR3 length: 13 residues. In nucleotides, the CDR3 is TGTGCCAGCAGTCTAGCGGGGGTAGATACGCAGTATTTT. Amino acid sequence: CASSLAGVDTQYF.

This clonotype was picked up a small number of times. The chain combines TRBV20-1 with TRBJ2-3, with 7 bases identical to TRBD2. V lost 2 bases to trimming and J lost 1 base; unmatched junction nucleotides: 6. Looked up from germline, CDR1 is DFQATT and CDR2 is SNEGSKA (reference sequence). CDR3 length equals 15 residues. The chain's CDR3 is CSARPTSAGTDTQYF. For the CDR3, the DNA is TGCAGTGCTAGACCAACTAGCGCCGGCACAGATACGCAGTATTTT.

This clonotype was detected only a few times. J is TRBJ2-6 and V is TRBV10-3; TRBD1 agrees at 9 bases. This CDR3 spans 16 amino acids. V was clipped by 2 bases and J by 2 bases; unmatched bases: 1. Germline-derived CDR1 and CDR2 are ENHRY and SYGVKD. CDR3 DNA sequence: TGTGCCATCAGTGAGGGGACAGGGACTGGGGCCAACGTCCTGACTTTC. Residues: CAISEGTGTGANVLTF.

This clonotype was counted between two and nine times. The CDR3 DNA follows: TGTGCCTGGAGTGTACTTGGGGGGGTGAGCACTGAAGCTTTCTTT. Translated: CAWSVLGGVSTEAFF. J is TRBJ1-1 and V is TRBV30; tentatively, D is TRBD1 (5 bases). The CDR3 is 15 residues long. V was cut by 0 bases and J by 4 bases, with 15 bases left in between. Germline CDR1 and CDR2: GTSNPN and SVGIG (reference sequence).

This clonotype turned up a few times. This chain connects TRBV12-3 or TRBV12-4 to TRBJ1-6, with 10 nucleotides matching TRBD1. The CDR3 loop spans 17 amino acids. Germline trimming cut 4 bases from V and 8 bases from J; bases unmatched to any gene: 11. CDR3 sequence (DNA): TGTGCCAGCAGTTCAACTGTGACAGGGGGCCGGCATTCACCCCTCCACTTT. This gives the protein CASSSTVTGGRHSPLHF.

This clonotype occurred a few times. The chain joins TRBV5-1 to TRBJ2-2; possible D gene TRBD1, 6 bases. Germline-derived CDR1 and CDR2 are SGHRS and YFSETQ. The CDR3 length is 15 residues. Trimming took off 4 bases at V and 1 base at J, with 11 bases between the two ends. CDR3 amino acids: CASSELTGNTGELFF. The DNA for the CDR3 is TGCGCCAGCAGCGAATTGACAGGGAACACCGGGGAGCTGTTTTTT.

The sample holds a few counts of this clonotype. The chain combines TRBV5-1 with TRBJ2-2, with D maybe TRBD2 (6 bases). V shed 4 bases and J shed 4 bases, with 14 bases lying between them. Germline V gene data show CDR1 as SGHRS and CDR2 as YFSETQ. The CDR3 loop spans 15 amino acids. As DNA, the CDR3 is TGCGCCAGCAGCCCGGGGGTAGCGATCACCGGGGAGCTGTTTTTT. It is translated as CASSPGVAITGELFF. The full variable domain, in which reference TRBV5-1 and TRBJ2-2 provide the parts outside the CDR3, is KAGVTQTPRYLIKTRGQQVTLSCSPISGHRSVSWYQQTPGQGLQFLFEYFSETQRNKGNFPGRFSGRQFSNSRSEMNVSTLELGDSALYLCASSPGVAITGELFFGEGSRLTVL.

This chain joins TRBV27 and TRBJ2-5; 15 bases line up with TRBD2. Germline values: CDR1 MNHEY, CDR2 SMNVEV (reference sequence). V shed 6 bases, J shed 5 bases, and the junction held 7 bases outside the gene matches. This CDR3 region has 16 residues. CDR3 loop: CASSRGTSGRRETQYF. The CDR3 DNA reads TGTGCCAGCAGCCGTGGGACTAGCGGGAGGAGGGAGACCCAGTACTTC.

This clonotype was observed a handful of times. The rearrangement uses TRBV20-1 and TRBJ2-1; weak D call: TRBD2 (6 bases). The CDR3 consists of 12 residues. The V end was cut by 4 bases, the J end by 7 bases, with 11 bases between. Germline assignment: CDR1 DFQATT and CDR2 SNEGSKA (reference sequence). DNA of the CDR3: TGCAGTGCTATGGCGGGATGGAATGAGCAGTTCTTC. It encodes CSAMAGWNEQFF.

The rearrangement uses TRBV9 and TRBJ2-2, with TRBD2 identical over 9 bases. Germline values: CDR1 SGDLS, CDR2 YYNGEE. The CDR3 is made up of 19 amino acids. The J segment lost 4 bases and the V segment lost 0 bases, leaving 13 bases of the junction unmatched. The CDR3 nucleotides are TGTGCCAGCAGCGTAGGTAGGGGGCCAGCGGGAGGTCCCACCGGGGAGCTGTTTTTT. As protein: CASSVGRGPAGGPTGELFF.

This clonotype was detected many times. The rearrangement joins TRBV29-1 to TRBJ1-1, with 8 nucleotides matching TRBD1. V lost 6 bases and J lost 8; bases outside the gene matches: 2. CDR3 length equals 10 residues. The V gene's germline CDR1 is SQVTM and CDR2 ANQGSEA. The CDR3 spells CSVRQGEAFF. Written as DNA, the CDR3 is TGCAGCGTCAGACAGGGGGAAGCTTTCTTT.

The chain combines TRBV12-3 or TRBV12-4 with TRBJ1-4, with D possibly being TRBD1 (6 bases). There are 14 residues in the CDR3. V dropped 3 bases and J dropped 7 bases, with 12 bases sitting between them. DNA of the CDR3: TGTGCCAGCAGTTTCGGGGGCATGGGTGAAAAACTGTTTTTT. This sequence encodes CASSFGGMGEKLFF.

The gene calls are TRBV28 and TRBJ2-2, with D perhaps matching TRBD2 (6 bases). The CDR3 covers 13 residues. The V end was cut by 3 bases, the J end by 6 bases, with 8 bases between. The germline V gene has CDR1 MDHEN and CDR2 SYDVKM. CDR3 amino acids: CASSFGLSGELFF. The DNA for the CDR3 is TGTGCCAGCAGTTTTGGACTATCCGGGGAGCTGTTTTTT.

The chain joins TRBV3-1 to TRBJ1-1; the D is unclear. This CDR3 contains 14 residues. With 1 base removed from V and 5 bases from J, the gap between germline ends came to 11 bases. Germline V gene data show CDR1 as LGHDT and CDR2 as YNNKEL (reference sequence). For the CDR3, the DNA is TGTGCCAGCAGCCAAGGACCGGGTCGGACTGAAGCTTTCTTT. It codes for CASSQGPGRTEAFF.

This clonotype was seen a few times. The chain is built from TRBV20-1 and TRBJ2-3, with TRBD2 as a possible D gene (6 bases). Germline V lookup: CDR1 DFQATT, CDR2 SNEGSKA (reference sequence). The CDR3 runs 14 residues. The V end was cut by 6 bases, the J end by 0 bases, with 13 bases between. The CDR3 sequence: CSAPRSGSTDTQYF. CDR3 coding DNA: TGCAGTGCCCCCAGGAGCGGGAGCACAGATACGCAGTATTTT.

V gene TRBV10-3 combines with J gene TRBJ2-2; D could derive from TRBD1 or TRBD2 (5 bases each). The CDR3 consists of 14 residues. Trimming removed 3 bases from V and 4 bases from J, with 9 bases in between. Per the germline V gene, CDR1 is ENHRY and CDR2 is SYGVKD. The CDR3 protein is CAISDYGATGELFF. CDR3 DNA: TGTGCCATCAGTGATTACGGGGCCACCGGGGAGCTGTTTTTT.

This chain joins TRBV18 and TRBJ2-5; D is perhaps TRBD2 (5 bases). The ends were cut back, 5 bases at V and 2 bases at J, with 15 bases in the middle. The CDR3 contains 15 residues. CDR1 is KGHSH, CDR2 LQKENI, per germline. This chain's CDR3 is CASSSLAAEQETQYF. In DNA form, the CDR3 reads TGTGCCAGCTCATCACTGGCAGCGGAACAAGAGACCCAGTACTTC.

The V and J genes are TRBV7-2 and TRBJ2-7; 8 bases map to TRBD1. The V gene's germline CDR1 is SGHTA and CDR2 FQGNSA. This CDR3 contains 14 residues. With V trimmed by 5 bases and J by 1 base, 4 bases remained unmatched. This CDR3 is CASSRDRRSYEQYV. The DNA of the CDR3 is TGTGCCAGCAGCAGGGACAGGAGGTCCTACGAGCAGTACGTC.

This rearrangement joins TRBV3-1 to TRBJ1-1, with D perhaps TRBD1 (6 bases). V was cut by 3 bases and J by 0 bases, with 17 bases left in between. The CDR3 runs to 17 residues. Germline loops: CDR1 LGHDT, CDR2 YNNKEL (reference sequence). The CDR3 protein is CASSHTEGGGMNTEAFF. CDR3 bases: TGTGCCAGCAGCCACACCGAGGGTGGGGGCATGAACACTGAAGCTTTCTTT.

In its sample, this clonotype was seen a few times. The chain recombines TRBV3-1 with TRBJ2-5; 12 positions agree with TRBD2. V shed 1 base, J shed 5 bases, and the junction held 2 bases outside the gene matches. Per germline, CDR1 LGHDT and CDR2 YNNKEL (reference sequence). The CDR3 has 15 amino acids. Here the CDR3 reads CASSQGTSGTETQYF. The CDR3 DNA is TGTGCCAGCAGCCAAGGGACTAGCGGGACGGAGACCCAGTACTTC.

This clonotype has a handful of counts. The V gene is TRBV2, the J gene TRBJ2-1; 7 bases line up with TRBD1. V trimming: 6 bases; J trimming: 3 bases; junction bases outside the gene matches: 5. This CDR3 comprises 14 residues. In germline, CDR1 is SNHLY, CDR2 FYNNEI. The CDR3 DNA follows: TGTGCCAGCAGGACACAGGGGAACTACAATGAGCAGTTCTTC. Amino acid sequence: CASRTQGNYNEQFF.

A note on this clonotype: A much larger clone sits a single nucleotide away, making a read error possible. The chain employs TRBV29-1 and TRBJ2-2; D remains ambiguous. The germline V gene encodes CDR1 SQVTM and CDR2 ANQGSEA. There are 14 residues in the CDR3. The germline V and J ends were trimmed by 1 base and 6 bases, with 12 bases remaining between them. CDR3 region: CSVEGGIGAGELFF. The CDR3 coding sequence is TGCAGCGTTGAAGGGGGTATAGGCGCCGGGGAGCTGTTTTTT.

The count of this clonotype is one. V and J are TRBV11-2 and TRBJ2-3; weak D call: TRBD2 (5 bases). CDR3 length: 15 residues. CDR1 is SGHAT, CDR2 FQNNGV, per germline. V was cut by 5 bases and J by 3 bases, with 15 bases left in between. CDR3 loop: CASSTPGVATDTQYF. CDR3 nucleotides: TGTGCCAGCAGCACCCCCGGGGTAGCGACAGATACGCAGTATTTT.

This chain joins TRBV24-1 and TRBJ1-2, with D tentatively TRBD1 (5 bases). The CDR3 totals 13 residues. Trimming stripped 5 bases from V and 4 bases from J, with 10 bases between. Germline loops: CDR1 KGHDR, CDR2 SFDVKD. The CDR3 coding sequence is TGTGCCACCAGTGCCGGGACGGCCTATGGCTACACCTTC. This encodes CATSAGTAYGYTF.